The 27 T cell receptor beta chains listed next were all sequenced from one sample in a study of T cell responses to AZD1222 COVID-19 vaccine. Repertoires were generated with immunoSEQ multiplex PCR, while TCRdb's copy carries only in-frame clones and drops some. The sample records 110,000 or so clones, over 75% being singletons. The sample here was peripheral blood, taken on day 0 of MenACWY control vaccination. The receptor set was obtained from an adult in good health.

The CDR3 spells CASSSRRRAGDTGELFF. The CDR3 nucleotides are TGTGCCAGCAGCTCCCGCCGGCGAGCGGGAGACACCGGGGAGCTGTTTTTT. This chain joins TRBV7-9 and TRBJ2-2; TRBD2 agrees at 8 bases. The V gene's germline CDR1 is SEHNR and CDR2 FQNEAQ (reference sequence). The CDR3 is made up of 17 amino acids. V trimming: 4 bases; J trimming: 3 bases; junction bases outside the gene matches: 10.

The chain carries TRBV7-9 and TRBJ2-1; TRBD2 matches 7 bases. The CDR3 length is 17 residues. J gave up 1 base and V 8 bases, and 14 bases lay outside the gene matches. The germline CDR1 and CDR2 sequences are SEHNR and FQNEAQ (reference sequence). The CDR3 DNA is TGTGCCAGCTCACCGGGGGGAATCGTAAGTTCCTACAATGAGCAGTTCTTC. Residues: CASSPGGIVSSYNEQFF.

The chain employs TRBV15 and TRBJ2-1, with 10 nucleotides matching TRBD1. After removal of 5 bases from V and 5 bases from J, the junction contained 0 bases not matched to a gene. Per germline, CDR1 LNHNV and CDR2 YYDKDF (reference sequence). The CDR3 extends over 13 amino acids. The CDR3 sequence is CATSGQGDNEQFF. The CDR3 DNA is TGTGCCACCAGCGGACAGGGGGACAATGAGCAGTTCTTC.

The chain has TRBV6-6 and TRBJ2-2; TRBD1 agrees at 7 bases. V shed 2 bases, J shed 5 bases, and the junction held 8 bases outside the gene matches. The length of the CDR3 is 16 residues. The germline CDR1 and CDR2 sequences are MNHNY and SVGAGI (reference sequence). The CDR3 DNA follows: TGTGCCAGCAGTTACCCGGGGACAGCGAGGACCGGGGAGCTGTTTTTT. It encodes CASSYPGTARTGELFF.

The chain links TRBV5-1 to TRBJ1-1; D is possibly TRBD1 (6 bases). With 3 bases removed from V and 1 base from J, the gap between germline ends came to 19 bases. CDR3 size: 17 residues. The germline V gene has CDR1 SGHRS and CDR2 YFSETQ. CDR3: CASSWNAQGRGNTEAFF. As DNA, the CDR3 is TGCGCCAGCAGCTGGAATGCACAGGGACGGGGGAACACTGAAGCTTTCTTT.

In DNA form, the CDR3 reads TGTGCCAGCAGTTTAAGTCCGGCCTTACCCAACACTGAAGCTTTCTTT. This gives the protein CASSLSPALPNTEAFF. V and J are TRBV28 and TRBJ1-1; no reliable D call. Germline CDR1 MDHEN, CDR2 SYDVKM. The CDR3 sequence is 16 residues long. V lost 2 bases to trimming and J lost 2 bases, with 15 bases between them.

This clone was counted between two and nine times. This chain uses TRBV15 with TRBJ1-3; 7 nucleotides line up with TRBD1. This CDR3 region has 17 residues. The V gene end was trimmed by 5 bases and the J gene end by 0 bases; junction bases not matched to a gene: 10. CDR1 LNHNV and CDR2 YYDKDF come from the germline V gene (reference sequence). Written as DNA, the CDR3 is TGTGCCACCAGCCTCCGGGACAGAGCCTTCTCTGGAAACACCATATATTTT. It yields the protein CATSLRDRAFSGNTIYF.

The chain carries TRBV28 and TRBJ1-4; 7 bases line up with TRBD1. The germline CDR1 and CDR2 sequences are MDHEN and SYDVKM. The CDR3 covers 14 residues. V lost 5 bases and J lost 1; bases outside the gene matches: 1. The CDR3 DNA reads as TGTGCCAGCAGTCGACAGGGAACTAATGAAAAACTGTTTTTT. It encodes CASSRQGTNEKLFF.

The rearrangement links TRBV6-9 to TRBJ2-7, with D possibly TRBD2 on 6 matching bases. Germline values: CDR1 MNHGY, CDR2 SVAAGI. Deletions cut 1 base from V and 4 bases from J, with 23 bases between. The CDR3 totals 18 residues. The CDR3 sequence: CASSYCGGKGGKRYEQYF. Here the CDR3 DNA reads TGTGCCAGCAGTTATTGTGGGGGAAAGGGCGGGAAGAGGTACGAGCAGTACTTC.

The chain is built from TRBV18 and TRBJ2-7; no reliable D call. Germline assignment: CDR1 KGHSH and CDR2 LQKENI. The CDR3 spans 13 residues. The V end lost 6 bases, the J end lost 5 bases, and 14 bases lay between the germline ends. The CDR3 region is CASSPLDRDEQYF. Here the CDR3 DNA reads TGTGCCAGCTCTCCCTTGGACCGCGACGAGCAGTACTTC.

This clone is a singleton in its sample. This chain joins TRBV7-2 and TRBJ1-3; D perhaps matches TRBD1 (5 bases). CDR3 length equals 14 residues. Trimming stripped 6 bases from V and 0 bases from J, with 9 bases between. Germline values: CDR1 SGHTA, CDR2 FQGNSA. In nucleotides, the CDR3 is TGTGCCAGCAGACGACAGAGCTCTGGAAACACCATATATTTT. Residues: CASRRQSSGNTIYF.

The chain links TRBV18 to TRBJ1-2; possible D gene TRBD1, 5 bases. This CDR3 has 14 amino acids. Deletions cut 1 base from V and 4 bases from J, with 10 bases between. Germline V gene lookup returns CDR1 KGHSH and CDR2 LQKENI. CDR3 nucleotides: TGTGCCAGCTCACCACGGGGCGGGAGCTATGGCTACACCTTC. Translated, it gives CASSPRGGSYGYTF.

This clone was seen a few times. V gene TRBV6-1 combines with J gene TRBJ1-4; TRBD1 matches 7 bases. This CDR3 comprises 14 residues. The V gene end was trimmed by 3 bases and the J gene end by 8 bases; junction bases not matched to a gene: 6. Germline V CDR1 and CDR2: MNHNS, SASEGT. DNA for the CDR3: TGTGCCAGCAGTGAGAACAGGGGTCGCGAAAAACTGTTTTTT. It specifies CASSENRGREKLFF.

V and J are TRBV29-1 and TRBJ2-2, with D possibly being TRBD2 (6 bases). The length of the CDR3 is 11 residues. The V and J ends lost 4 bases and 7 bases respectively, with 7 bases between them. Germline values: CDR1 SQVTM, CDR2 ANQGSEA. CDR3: CSVGGVGELFF. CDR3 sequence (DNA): TGCAGCGTTGGGGGGGTCGGGGAGCTGTTTTTT.

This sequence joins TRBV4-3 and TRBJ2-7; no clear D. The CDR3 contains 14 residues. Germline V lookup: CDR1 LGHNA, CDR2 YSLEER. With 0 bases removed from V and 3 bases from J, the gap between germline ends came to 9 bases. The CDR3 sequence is CASSQDYGLYEQYF. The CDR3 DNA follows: TGCGCCAGCAGCCAAGATTACGGGCTCTACGAGCAGTACTTC.

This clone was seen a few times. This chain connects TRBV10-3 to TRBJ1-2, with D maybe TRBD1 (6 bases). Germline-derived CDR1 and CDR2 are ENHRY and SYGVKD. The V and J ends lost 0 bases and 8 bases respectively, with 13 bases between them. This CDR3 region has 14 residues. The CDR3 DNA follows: TGTGCCATCAGTGAGTCTCGGGGGGCTTTGGGCTACACCTTC. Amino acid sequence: CAISESRGALGYTF.

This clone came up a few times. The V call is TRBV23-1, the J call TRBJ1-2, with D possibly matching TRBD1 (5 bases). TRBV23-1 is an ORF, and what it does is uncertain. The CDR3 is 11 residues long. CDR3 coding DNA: TGCGGGGGCGCTTCGACATATGGCTACACCTTC. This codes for CGGASTYGYTF.

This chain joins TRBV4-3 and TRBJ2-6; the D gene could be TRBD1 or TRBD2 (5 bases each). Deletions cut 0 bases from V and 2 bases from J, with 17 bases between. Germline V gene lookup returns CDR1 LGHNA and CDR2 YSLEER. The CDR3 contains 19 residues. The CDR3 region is CASSQDPSLLGAGANVLTF. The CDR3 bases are TGCGCCAGCAGCCAAGATCCATCCCTTTTGGGGGCTGGGGCCAACGTCCTGACTTTC.

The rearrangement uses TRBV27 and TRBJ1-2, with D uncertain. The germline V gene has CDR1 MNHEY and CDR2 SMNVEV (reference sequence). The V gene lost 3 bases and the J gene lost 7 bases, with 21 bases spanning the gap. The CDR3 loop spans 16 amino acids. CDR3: CASSLMPSVGLSGYTF. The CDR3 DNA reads TGTGCCAGCAGTTTGATGCCCTCAGTCGGGCTTAGTGGCTACACCTTC.

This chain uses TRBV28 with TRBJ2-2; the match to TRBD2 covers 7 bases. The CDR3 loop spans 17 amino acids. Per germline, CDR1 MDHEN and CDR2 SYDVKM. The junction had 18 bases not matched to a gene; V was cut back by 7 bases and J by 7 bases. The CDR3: CASTKPEGLPGGGELFF. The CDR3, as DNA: TGTGCCAGCACCAAACCCGAGGGACTACCGGGGGGCGGGGAGCTGTTTTTT.

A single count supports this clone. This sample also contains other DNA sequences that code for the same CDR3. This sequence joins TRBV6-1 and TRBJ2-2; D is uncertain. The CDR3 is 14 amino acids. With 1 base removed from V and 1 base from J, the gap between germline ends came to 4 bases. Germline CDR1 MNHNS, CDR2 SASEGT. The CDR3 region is CASSEERNTGELFF. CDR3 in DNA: TGTGCCAGCAGTGAAGAGCGGAACACCGGGGAGCTGTTTTTT.

CDR3 sequence reads: CSVDFRGGNTEAFF. The CDR3 DNA reads as TGCAGCGTTGATTTTAGAGGGGGAAACACTGAAGCTTTCTTT. The chain is built from TRBV29-1 and TRBJ1-1; possibly TRBD1 for D (6 bases). Germline CDR1 reads SQVTM; CDR2 reads ANQGSEA. The CDR3 sequence is 14 residues long. Trimming cost V 3 bases and J 2 bases, with 13 bases left between them.

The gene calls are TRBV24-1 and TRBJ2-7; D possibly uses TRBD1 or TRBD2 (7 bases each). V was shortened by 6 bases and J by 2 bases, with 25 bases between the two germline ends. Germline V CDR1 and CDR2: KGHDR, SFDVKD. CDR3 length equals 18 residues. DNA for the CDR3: TGTGCCACCAGTCCGGCCCCCGACAGGGAGGGGGACCCCTACGAGCAGTACTTC. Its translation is CATSPAPDREGDPYEQYF.

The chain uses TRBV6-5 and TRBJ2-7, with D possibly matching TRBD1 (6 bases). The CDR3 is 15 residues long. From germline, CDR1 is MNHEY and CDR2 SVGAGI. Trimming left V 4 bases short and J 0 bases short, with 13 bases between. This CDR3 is CASSFLDRHSYEQYF. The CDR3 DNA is TGTGCCAGCAGTTTCCTCGACAGGCACTCCTACGAGCAGTACTTC.

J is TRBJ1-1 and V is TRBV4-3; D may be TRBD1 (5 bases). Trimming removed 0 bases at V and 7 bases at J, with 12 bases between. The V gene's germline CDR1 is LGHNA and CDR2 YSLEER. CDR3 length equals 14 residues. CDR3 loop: CASSQDRGRYEAFF. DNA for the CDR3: TGCGCCAGCAGCCAAGATCGGGGGAGGTATGAAGCTTTCTTT.

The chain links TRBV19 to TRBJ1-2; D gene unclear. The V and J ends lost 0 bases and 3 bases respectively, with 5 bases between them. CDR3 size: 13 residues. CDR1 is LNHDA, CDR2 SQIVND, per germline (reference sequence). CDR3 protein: CASSIDRYYGYTF. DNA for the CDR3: TGTGCCAGTAGTATAGATCGATACTATGGCTACACCTTC.

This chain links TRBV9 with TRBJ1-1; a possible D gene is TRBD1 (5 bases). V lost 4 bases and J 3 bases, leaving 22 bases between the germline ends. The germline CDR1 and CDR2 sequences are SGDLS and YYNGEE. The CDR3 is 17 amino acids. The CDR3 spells CASSSTQGGVRDTEAFF. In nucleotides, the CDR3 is TGTGCCAGCAGCTCGACGCAGGGAGGTGTGAGGGACACTGAAGCTTTCTTT.